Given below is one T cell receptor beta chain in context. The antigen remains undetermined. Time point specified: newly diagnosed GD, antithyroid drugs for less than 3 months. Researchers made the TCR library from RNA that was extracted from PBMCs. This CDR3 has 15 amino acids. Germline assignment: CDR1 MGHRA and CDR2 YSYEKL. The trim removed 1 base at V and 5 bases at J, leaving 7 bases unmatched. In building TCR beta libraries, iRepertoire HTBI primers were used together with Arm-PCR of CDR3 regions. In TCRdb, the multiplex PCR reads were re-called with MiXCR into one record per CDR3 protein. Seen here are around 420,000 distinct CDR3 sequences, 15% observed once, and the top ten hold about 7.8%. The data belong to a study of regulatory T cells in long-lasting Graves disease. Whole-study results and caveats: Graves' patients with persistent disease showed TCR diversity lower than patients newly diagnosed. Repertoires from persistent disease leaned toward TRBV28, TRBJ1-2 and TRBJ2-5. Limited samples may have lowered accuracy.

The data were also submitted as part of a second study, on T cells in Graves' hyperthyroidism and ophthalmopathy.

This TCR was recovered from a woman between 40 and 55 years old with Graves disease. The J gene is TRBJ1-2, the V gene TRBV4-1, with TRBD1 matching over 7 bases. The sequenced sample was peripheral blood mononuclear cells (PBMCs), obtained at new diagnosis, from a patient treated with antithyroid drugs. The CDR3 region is CASSQGQGGIYGYTF. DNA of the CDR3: TGCGCCAGCAGCCAAGGACAGGGAGGGATTTATGGCTACACCTTC.